The 21 T cell receptor beta chains given below trace back to one sample, sequenced in a study of OX40 agonist ivuxolimab in advanced cancers. The library was obtained by the immunoSEQ multiplex PCR assay. This is the immuneACCESS table as TCRdb keeps it, with only in-frame sequences that have V and J called. A part of the clones is gone; compared with another copy, unresolved V genes explain less than half, and the rest is unexplained. In this sample the table shows roughly 66,000 clones, 82% of which occur a single time. The ten largest clonotypes hold 0.42% of the sample. Sequenced here: CD4+ or CD8+ T cells sorted from blood, sampled in a trial of the OX40 agonist ivuxolimab. The source of these receptors is an adult with an advanced solid tumor such as melanoma, head and neck, liver or kidney cancer.

The chain has TRBV7-2 and TRBJ1-1; 11 bases fit TRBD1. Germline values: CDR1 SGHTA, CDR2 FQGNSA. The CDR3 extends over 17 amino acids. V was pared by 5 bases and J by 1 base, with 9 bases of the junction left unmatched. The CDR3 reads CASSPSDRGLTNTEAFF. Here the CDR3 DNA reads TGTGCCAGCAGCCCTTCGGACAGGGGGCTTACGAACACTGAAGCTTTCTTT.

This rearrangement joins TRBV19 to TRBJ2-1, with 8 bases aligning to TRBD1. This CDR3 spans 16 amino acids. The V and J ends lost 5 bases and 3 bases, in that order; junction bases with no gene match: 9. In germline, CDR1 is LNHDA, CDR2 SQIVND (reference sequence). CDR3 nucleotides: TGTGCCAGTAGTCCCACCCGTGGACAGGGCTACAATGAGCAGTTCTTC. Its protein product is CASSPTRGQGYNEQFF.

This chain joins TRBV10-3 and TRBJ1-4; 9 nucleotides match TRBD1. The CDR3 contains 15 residues. Trimming took 6 bases from V and 5 from J; bases not matched to a gene: 7. Germline V gene sequence: CDR1 ENHRY, CDR2 SYGVKD. CDR3 region: CAIRAGTGLNEKLFF. CDR3 in DNA: TGTGCCATCAGGGCCGGGACAGGGCTCAATGAAAAACTGTTTTTT.

The rearrangement links TRBV6-1 to TRBJ1-2; D unclear. The V end was cut by 1 base, the J end by 3 bases, with 9 bases between. The CDR3 has 14 amino acids. CDR1 and CDR2 from the germline V gene are MNHNS and SASEGT. Here the CDR3 reads CASSEEPTHYGYTF. The CDR3 DNA reads as TGTGCCAGCAGTGAAGAGCCGACGCACTATGGCTACACCTTC.

The V and J genes are TRBV6-5 and TRBJ2-1; unclear D gene. Trimming shortened V by 0 bases and J by 0 bases, and 9 bases separated the two germline ends. The CDR3 runs to 16 residues. CDR1 and CDR2 from the germline V gene are MNHEY and SVGAGI. CDR3: CASSYSDVGSYNEQFF. The CDR3 DNA reads TGTGCCAGCAGTTACTCTGACGTAGGCTCCTACAATGAGCAGTTCTTC.

This rearrangement joins TRBV6-5 to TRBJ2-7; possible D gene TRBD1, 6 bases. V lost 7 bases to trimming and J lost 5 bases, with 12 bases between them. In germline, CDR1 is MNHEY, CDR2 SVGAGI. CDR3 size: 12 residues. DNA of the CDR3: TGTGCCAGCACCGGACAGAGAGACGAGCAGTACTTC. Its protein is CASTGQRDEQYF.

J is TRBJ2-7 and V is TRBV18; D is perhaps TRBD1 or TRBD2 (5 bases each). V shed 3 bases and J shed 0 bases, with 12 bases lying between them. Germline lookup yields CDR1 KGHSH and CDR2 LQKENI. The CDR3 is 15 residues long. The CDR3 DNA is TGTGCCAGCTCACCCTTCCGGGGCCCCTCCTACGAGCAGTACGTC. It specifies CASSPFRGPSYEQYV.

The chain employs TRBV6-5 and TRBJ1-5; tentatively, D is TRBD1 (5 bases). Germline CDR1 is MNHEY and CDR2 is SVGAGI. This CDR3 contains 15 residues. Trimming removed 5 bases at V and 0 bases at J, with 11 bases between. The CDR3 protein is CASSKGTYSNQPQHF. The CDR3 nucleotides read TGTGCCAGCAGTAAGGGGACTTATAGCAATCAGCCCCAGCATTTT.

This clone appeared a few times. V and J are TRBV16 and TRBJ1-2; the D gene is possibly TRBD1 (5 bases). This CDR3 comprises 13 residues. Trimming pared 2 bases from V and 3 bases from J, leaving 7 bases between. The germline V gene encodes CDR1 KGHSY and CDR2 FQNENV. The CDR3 DNA follows: TGTGCCAGCAGCCAACCCAGGGACTATGGCTACACCTTC. It encodes CASSQPRDYGYTF.

The chain carries TRBV5-5 and TRBJ2-7; 8 nucleotides match TRBD2. The length of the CDR3 is 14 residues. J lost 5 bases, V lost 4 bases, and 8 bases had no gene match. Germline CDR1 reads SGHKS; CDR2 reads YYEKEE (reference sequence). The DNA for the CDR3 is TGTGCCAGCAGCCTAAGCGGGGGTTGGCACGAGCAGTACTTC. This encodes CASSLSGGWHEQYF. The full variable domain, its missing parts supplied by reference TRBV5-5 and TRBJ2-7, is DAGVTQSPTHLIKTRGQQVTLRCSPISGHKSVSWYQQVLGQGPQFIFQYYEKEERGRGNFPDRFSARQFPNYSSELNVNALLLGDSALYLCASSLSGGWHEQYFGPGTRLTVT.

The DNA of the CDR3 is TGTGCCAGCAGCTCCCCCAAGGGGTATACGCAGTATTTT. Translated: CASSSPKGYTQYF. The rearrangement uses TRBV7-9 and TRBJ2-3, with D perhaps TRBD1 (5 bases). The CDR3 sequence is 13 residues long. Germline V gene data show CDR1 as SEHNR and CDR2 as FQNEAQ (reference sequence). Trimming removed 4 bases at V and 7 bases at J, with 12 bases between.

The chain carries TRBV7-2 and TRBJ2-2; D is ambiguous. The V gene lost 3 bases and the J gene lost 1 base, with 9 bases spanning the gap. There are 15 residues in the CDR3. CDR1 and CDR2 from the germline V gene are SGHTA and FQGNSA. The CDR3 DNA is TGTGCCAGCAGCTTTGGGTATAAGAACACCGGGGAGCTGTTTTTT. Its translation: CASSFGYKNTGELFF.

The genes are TRBV5-1 and TRBJ2-5; no firm D call. V shed 1 base and J shed 4 bases, with 8 bases lying between them. This CDR3 is built from 13 residues. Germline V lookup: CDR1 SGHRS, CDR2 YFSETQ. The CDR3 DNA is TGCGCCAGCAGCTTGCAGGTGGGAGAGACCCAGTACTTC. It yields the protein CASSLQVGETQYF.

This sequence joins TRBV5-1 and TRBJ2-3; 9 bases map to TRBD2. The length of the CDR3 is 16 residues. Germline CDR1 is SGHRS and CDR2 is YFSETQ. With V trimmed by 1 base and J by 4 bases, 7 bases remained unmatched. Here the CDR3 DNA reads TGCGCCAGCAGCTTGCCGGGACTAGCTTCAGCAGATACGCAGTATTTT. Translated: CASSLPGLASADTQYF.

The chain carries TRBV5-6 and TRBJ2-2, with 7 bases that match TRBD1. Trimming took 10 bases from V and 4 from J; bases not matched to a gene: 10. CDR1 SGHDT and CDR2 YYEEEE come from the germline V gene. The length of the CDR3 is 14 residues. CDR3 loop: CARMQGVITGELFF. CDR3 in DNA: TGTGCCCGCATGCAGGGGGTCATCACCGGGGAGCTGTTTTTT.

The chain joins TRBV2 to TRBJ1-2; possible D gene TRBD1, 5 bases. Trimming stripped 4 bases from V and 2 bases from J, with 14 bases between. CDR1 SNHLY and CDR2 FYNNEI come from the germline V gene. This CDR3 spans 15 amino acids. CDR3 in DNA: TGTGCCAGCAGTGGTCAGGGCAGGGCCAACTATGGCTACACCTTC. Its translation: CASSGQGRANYGYTF.

V gene TRBV19 combines with J gene TRBJ1-5, with D perhaps matching TRBD1 (5 bases). V gave up 9 bases and J gave up 0 bases, with 18 bases separating them. Germline CDR1 and CDR2: LNHDA and SQIVND (reference sequence). This CDR3 spans 16 amino acids. The CDR3 region is CASNGRGPYSNQPQHF. In DNA form, the CDR3 reads TGTGCCAGCAATGGGAGGGGACCATATAGCAATCAGCCCCAGCATTTT.

The chain carries TRBV7-8 and TRBJ1-2; D is possibly TRBD1 (5 bases). This CDR3 region has 16 residues. The germline V and J ends were trimmed by 5 bases and 4 bases, with 20 bases remaining between them. CDR1 and CDR2 (germline): SGHVS, FQNEAQ. The CDR3 nucleotides are TGTGCCAGCAGCCCCCGCATCGGGGGTAAGGCCTATGGCTACACCTTC. This encodes CASSPRIGGKAYGYTF.

The chain recombines TRBV7-9 with TRBJ1-1; tentative D call: TRBD1 (5 bases). The V end lost 1 base, the J end lost 4 bases, and 10 bases lay between the germline ends. The CDR3 runs 14 residues. Germline V lookup: CDR1 SEHNR, CDR2 FQNEAQ (reference sequence). CDR3 in amino acids: CASSLGGRATEAFF. The CDR3 DNA reads TGTGCCAGCAGCTTAGGTGGCAGGGCCACTGAAGCTTTCTTT.

The chain recombines TRBV29-1 with TRBJ1-2, with D possibly matching TRBD1 (6 bases). Germline lookup yields CDR1 SQVTM and CDR2 ANQGSEA. V lost 3 bases and J lost 6, with 14 bases in between. The CDR3 runs 13 residues. In DNA form, the CDR3 reads TGCAGCGTTGAGACCCAGGGGAGGAATGGCTACACCTTC. This codes for CSVETQGRNGYTF.

The chain joins TRBV18 to TRBJ1-1; TRBD1 agrees at 7 bases. V shed 4 bases, J shed 5 bases, and the junction held 13 bases outside the gene matches. Germline assignment: CDR1 KGHSH and CDR2 LQKENI. The CDR3 has 16 residues. This CDR3 reads CASSLRQGAQGTEAFF. The CDR3 DNA reads as TGTGCCAGCTCACTTCGACAGGGCGCGCAGGGAACTGAAGCTTTCTTT. The full variable domain, in which reference TRBV18 and TRBJ1-1 provide the parts outside the CDR3, is NAGVMQNPRHLVRRRGQEARLRCSPMKGHSHVYWYRQLPEEGLKFMVYLQKENIIDESGMPKERFSAEFPKEGPSILRIQQVVRGDSAAYFCASSLRQGAQGTEAFFGQGTRLTVV.